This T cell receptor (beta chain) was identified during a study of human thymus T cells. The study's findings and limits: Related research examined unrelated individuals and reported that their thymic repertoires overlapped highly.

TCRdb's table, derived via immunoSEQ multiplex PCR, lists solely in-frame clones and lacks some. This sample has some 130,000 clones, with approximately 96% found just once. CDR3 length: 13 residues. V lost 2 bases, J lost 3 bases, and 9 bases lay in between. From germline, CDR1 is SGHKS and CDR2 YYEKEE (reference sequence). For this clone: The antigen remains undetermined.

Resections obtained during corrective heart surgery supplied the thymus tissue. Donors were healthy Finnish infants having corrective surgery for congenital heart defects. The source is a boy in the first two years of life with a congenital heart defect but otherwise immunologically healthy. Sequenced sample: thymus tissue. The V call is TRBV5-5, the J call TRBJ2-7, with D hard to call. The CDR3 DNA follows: TGTGCCAGCAGCTTAGTCAGCGACTACGAGCAGTACTTC. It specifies CASSLVSDYEQYF.